These 24 T cell receptor beta chains originate from one sample sequenced in a study of radiation and T cells in renal cell carcinoma. Sample time point: blood 4 weeks post-SBRT, at nephrectomy. As to treatment: 15 Gy SBRT to primary tumor, nephrectomy 4 weeks later. Here immunoSEQ multiplex PCR was the method, and the copy in TCRdb shows in-frame clones only, minus some. The data show about 86,000 clones, with around 85% seen just once and under 10% held by the top ten. Here the sequenced sample was blood, taken from a patient whose treatment included radiotherapy and nephrectomy. The receptors stem from a man in his fifties or sixties with renal cell carcinoma.

The J gene is TRBJ1-1, the V gene TRBV27; 7 bases are a match to TRBD1. This CDR3 has 16 amino acids. Germline trimming cut 6 bases from V and 1 base from J; bases unmatched to any gene: 11. Germline lookup yields CDR1 MNHEY and CDR2 SMNVEV (reference sequence). For the CDR3, the DNA is TGTGCCAGCAGCCCGGGACAGTTCTTTTCGAACACTGAAGCTTTCTTT. It codes for CASSPGQFFSNTEAFF.

This clone was counted only a few times. The chain employs TRBV5-6 and TRBJ1-1, with D perhaps matching TRBD1 (5 bases). The CDR3 consists of 13 residues. Germline values: CDR1 SGHDT, CDR2 YYEEEE. The germline V and J ends were trimmed by 2 bases and 9 bases, with 14 bases remaining between them. CDR3 coding DNA: TGTGCCAGCAGCTTCGCTGGGGGGGGGAAAGCTTTCTTT. Amino acid sequence: CASSFAGGGKAFF.

The V call is TRBV11-2, the J call TRBJ1-4; weak D call: TRBD1 (6 bases). Per germline, CDR1 SGHAT and CDR2 FQNNGV. The CDR3 extends over 14 amino acids. V was shortened by 3 bases and J by 7 bases, with 12 bases between the two germline ends. The CDR3 sequence is CASSFTGAGEKLFF. The CDR3 DNA follows: TGTGCCAGCAGCTTTACGGGGGCAGGTGAAAAACTGTTTTTT.

The chain carries TRBV7-9 and TRBJ2-2; TRBD2 might be the D (6 bases). This CDR3 comprises 15 residues. The V gene lost 1 base and the J gene lost 1 base, with 7 bases spanning the gap. Germline loops: CDR1 SEHNR, CDR2 FQNEAQ (reference sequence). This CDR3 reads CASSLVGRNTGELFF. DNA of the CDR3: TGTGCCAGCAGCTTAGTCGGGAGGAACACCGGGGAGCTGTTTTTT. The full variable domain, its missing parts supplied by reference TRBV7-9 and TRBJ2-2, is DTGVSQNPRHKITKRGQNVTFRCDPISEHNRLYWYRQTLGQGPEFLTYFQNEAQLEKSRLLSDRFSAERPKGSFSTLEIQRTEQGDSAMYLCASSLVGRNTGELFFGEGSRLTVL.

J is TRBJ2-3 and V is TRBV9; TRBD2 is a possible D gene (6 bases). Trimming left V 0 bases short and J 1 base short, with 9 bases between. In germline, CDR1 is SGDLS, CDR2 YYNGEE. The CDR3 covers 15 residues. The CDR3 sequence is CASSVVGGGTDTQYF. The CDR3 DNA reads TGTGCCAGCAGCGTAGTGGGCGGGGGCACAGATACGCAGTATTTT.

V usage is TRBV5-1 and J usage is TRBJ1-1, with unresolved D. CDR3 length equals 14 residues. Trimming cost V 0 bases and J 5 bases, with 11 bases left between them. The germline gives CDR1 SGHRS, CDR2 YFSETQ. In DNA, the CDR3 is TGCGCCAGCAGCTTGGGGGCGGAGGGTACTGAAGCTTTCTTT. It translates to CASSLGAEGTEAFF.

The rearrangement uses TRBV10-3 and TRBJ2-1, with 10 bases fitting TRBD2. The V segment lost 11 bases and the J segment 10 bases; nucleotides outside the gene matches: 11. Germline lookup yields CDR1 ENHRY and CDR2 SYGVKD. The CDR3 spans 13 residues. This CDR3 reads CAHSSSGGREQFF. The CDR3, as DNA: TGTGCCCACTCTTCTAGCGGGGGAAGGGAGCAGTTCTTC.

The V gene is TRBV7-6, the J gene TRBJ2-1; 12 bases agree with TRBD2. Per germline, CDR1 SGHVS and CDR2 FNYEAQ. The V and J ends lost 5 bases and 6 bases, in that order; junction bases with no gene match: 5. The CDR3 runs 15 residues. Here the CDR3 DNA reads TGTGCCAGCAGCCCTGGACTAGCGGGGCCCAATGAGCAGTTCTTC. This codes for CASSPGLAGPNEQFF.

The table lists this clone with a few counts. For the CDR3, the DNA is TGCAGCGTTAGGCGACAGGGCGACACTGAAGCTTTCTTT. Translated, it gives CSVRRQGDTEAFF. The chain employs TRBV29-1 and TRBJ1-1; TRBD1 matches at 7 bases. In germline, CDR1 is SQVTM, CDR2 ANQGSEA. The CDR3 has 13 amino acids. Germline trimming cut 5 bases from V and 3 bases from J; bases unmatched to any gene: 6.

The chain carries TRBV5-4 and TRBJ2-5; 7 nucleotides line up with TRBD2. Per the germline V gene, CDR1 is SGHNT and CDR2 is YYREEE (reference sequence). After removal of 4 bases from V and 0 bases from J, the junction contained 3 bases not matched to a gene. The length of the CDR3 is 14 residues. Here the CDR3 reads CASSLGTNQETQYF. The DNA of the CDR3 is TGTGCCAGCAGCCTGGGGACTAACCAAGAGACCCAGTACTTC. Full variable domain (outside the CDR3, taken from reference TRBV5-4 and TRBJ2-5): ETGVTQSPTHLIKTRGQQVTLRCSSQSGHNTVSWYQQALGQGPQFIFQYYREEENGRGNFPPRFSGLQFPNYSSELNVNALELDDSALYLCASSLGTNQETQYFGPGTRLLVL.

The CDR3 sequence: CASSDSGVRSYEQYF. In nucleotides, the CDR3 is TGTGCCAGTAGCGATAGTGGGGTCCGCTCCTACGAGCAGTACTTC. The J gene is TRBJ2-7, the V gene TRBV19; D is undetermined. Trimming took 6 bases from V and 0 from J, leaving 15 bases between them. Looked up from germline, CDR1 is LNHDA and CDR2 is SQIVND (reference sequence). This CDR3 is 15 amino acids long.

This chain uses TRBV9 with TRBJ2-7; 7 nucleotides line up with TRBD2. V lost 4 bases to trimming and J lost 2 bases; unmatched junction nucleotides: 6. Germline lookup yields CDR1 SGDLS and CDR2 YYNGEE. The CDR3 length is 14 residues. CDR3 bases: TGTGCCAGCAGCACAAGAGGACTAGCCTACGAGCAGTACTTC. Translating it yields CASSTRGLAYEQYF.

This chain uses TRBV5-4 with TRBJ2-5, with D tentatively TRBD1 (5 bases). CDR3 length equals 14 residues. CDR1 is SGHNT and CDR2 is YYREEE in the germline V gene (reference sequence). With 1 base removed from V and 3 bases from J, the gap between germline ends came to 10 bases. The CDR3 protein is CASSLSPTEETQYF. The CDR3 DNA reads as TGTGCCAGCAGCTTGTCTCCGACAGAAGAGACCCAGTACTTC.

V gene TRBV29-1 combines with J gene TRBJ1-1; D remains unclear. Germline V gene lookup returns CDR1 SQVTM and CDR2 ANQGSEA. The length of the CDR3 is 14 residues. V lost 5 bases and J lost 4, with 17 bases in between. CDR3 sequence: CSVSLGSSGTEAFF. The CDR3 region has the DNA TGCAGCGTTTCCCTGGGCAGTTCGGGCACTGAAGCTTTCTTT. The full variable domain, its missing parts supplied by reference TRBV29-1 and TRBJ1-1, is SAVISQKPSRDICQRGTSLTIQCQVDSQVTMMFWYRQQPGQSLTLIATANQGSEATYESGFVIDKFPISRPNLTFSTLTVSNMSPEDSSIYLCSVSLGSSGTEAFFGQGTRLTVV.

The chain joins TRBV4-2 to TRBJ2-7; D gene uncertain. Germline lookup yields CDR1 LGHNA and CDR2 YNFKEQ. The germline V and J ends were trimmed by 2 bases and 2 bases, with 13 bases remaining between them. The CDR3 is 15 residues long. The CDR3 reads CASSQWFAAAYEQYF. The CDR3 DNA reads as TGTGCCAGCAGCCAATGGTTTGCGGCAGCCTACGAGCAGTACTTC.

The rearrangement links TRBV15 to TRBJ2-3, with 7 positions matching TRBD2. The V segment lost 5 bases and the J segment 9 bases; nucleotides outside the gene matches: 8. The CDR3 consists of 13 residues. Per germline, CDR1 LNHNV and CDR2 YYDKDF (reference sequence). The CDR3 bases are TGTGCCACCAGCCCCGCGGGGGTGGGGACGCAGTATTTT. Residues: CATSPAGVGTQYF.

V usage is TRBV7-2 and J usage is TRBJ1-5; TRBD1 aligns across 9 bases. Trimming cost V 4 bases and J 4 bases; bases outside gene matches: 11. Germline V gene lookup returns CDR1 SGHTA and CDR2 FQGNSA. The CDR3 consists of 17 residues. CDR3 DNA: TGTGCCAGCAGCTCGAACGCCGGGACAGGGAATAATCAGCCCCAGCATTTT. Translating gives CASSSNAGTGNNQPQHF.

V is TRBV30 and J is TRBJ1-4; D not certain. Germline CDR1 and CDR2: GTSNPN and SVGIG (reference sequence). V shed 1 base and J shed 8 bases, with 8 bases lying between them. The CDR3 extends over 12 amino acids. CDR3 bases: TGTGCCTGGAGTGCCCTGAAGGAAAAACTGTTTTTT. This encodes CAWSALKEKLFF.

The gene calls are TRBV30 and TRBJ1-1; D remains ambiguous. The CDR3 is 14 residues long. CDR1 is GTSNPN, CDR2 SVGIG, per germline (reference sequence). The germline V and J ends were trimmed by 2 bases and 4 bases, with 14 bases remaining between them. The CDR3 nucleotides read TGTGCCTGGAGTCCCGGACTGATTTTCACTGAAGCTTTCTTT. Its protein is CAWSPGLIFTEAFF.

The V gene is TRBV28, the J gene TRBJ1-1; TRBD1 matches at 8 bases. The CDR3 loop spans 14 amino acids. In germline, CDR1 is MDHEN, CDR2 SYDVKM. V shed 7 bases, J shed 5 bases, and the junction held 9 bases outside the gene matches. CDR3 in DNA: TGTGCCAGCACCCGGCAGGGGGCGCGTACTGAAGCTTTCTTT. It encodes CASTRQGARTEAFF.

This chain joins TRBV5-4 and TRBJ2-6, with D possibly matching TRBD2 (7 bases). The CDR3 has 18 residues. Per the germline V gene, CDR1 is SGHNT and CDR2 is YYREEE (reference sequence). V lost 4 bases and J lost 0, with 17 bases in between. The CDR3 loop is CASSRGGGLSSGANVLTF. As DNA, the CDR3 is TGTGCCAGCAGCCGGGGAGGGGGTCTATCCTCTGGGGCCAACGTCCTGACTTTC. The variable domain in full, completed from reference TRBV5-4 and TRBJ2-6, reads ETGVTQSPTHLIKTRGQQVTLRCSSQSGHNTVSWYQQALGQGPQFIFQYYREEENGRGNFPPRFSGLQFPNYSSELNVNALELDDSALYLCASSRGGGLSSGANVLTFGAGSRLTVL.

The rearrangement uses TRBV6-5 and TRBJ1-6; TRBD1 might be the D (6 bases). Germline assignment: CDR1 MNHEY and CDR2 SVGAGI. The CDR3 contains 14 residues. V was cut by 2 bases and J by 10 bases, with 12 bases left in between. CDR3 sequence (DNA): TGTGCCAGCAGTTACCCCGGGGGGGGCTCACCCCTCCACTTT. Translating gives CASSYPGGGSPLHF.

This clone is a singleton in its sample. This chain joins TRBV6-6 and TRBJ2-7; TRBD1 or TRBD2 may be the D gene (6 bases each). V dropped 2 bases and J dropped 2 bases, with 10 bases sitting between them. CDR3 length: 14 amino acids. Germline CDR1 and CDR2: MNHNY and SVGAGI (reference sequence). The CDR3 DNA reads TGTGCCAGCAGTTACGGGGGGCAAACCTACGAGCAGTACTTC. As protein: CASSYGGQTYEQYF.

This clone has only a few counts. The chain carries TRBV9 and TRBJ1-1; D is unresolved. Germline CDR1 SGDLS, CDR2 YYNGEE. V was shortened by 0 bases and J by 0 bases, with 9 bases between the two germline ends. CDR3 length: 15 residues. The chain's CDR3 is CASSVGDGMNTEAFF. As DNA, the CDR3 is TGTGCCAGCAGCGTAGGTGACGGCATGAACACTGAAGCTTTCTTT.